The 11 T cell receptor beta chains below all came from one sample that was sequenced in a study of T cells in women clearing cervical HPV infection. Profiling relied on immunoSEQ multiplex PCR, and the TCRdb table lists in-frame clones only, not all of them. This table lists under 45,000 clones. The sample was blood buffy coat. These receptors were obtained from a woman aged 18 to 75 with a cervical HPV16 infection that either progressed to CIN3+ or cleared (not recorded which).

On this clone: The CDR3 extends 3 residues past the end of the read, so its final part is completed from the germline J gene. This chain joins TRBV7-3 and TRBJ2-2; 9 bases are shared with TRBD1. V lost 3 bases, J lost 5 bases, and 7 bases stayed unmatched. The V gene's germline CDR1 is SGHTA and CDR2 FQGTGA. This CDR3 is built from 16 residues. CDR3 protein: CASSFPGQGRTGELFF. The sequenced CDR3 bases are TGTGCCAGCAGCTTTCCGGGACAGGGTCGGACCGGGGAG.

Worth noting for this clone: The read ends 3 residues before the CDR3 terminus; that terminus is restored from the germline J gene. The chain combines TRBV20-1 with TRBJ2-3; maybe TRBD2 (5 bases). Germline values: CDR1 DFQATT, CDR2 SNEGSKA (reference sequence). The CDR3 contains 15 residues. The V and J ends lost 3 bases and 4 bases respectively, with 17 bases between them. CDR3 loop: CSARELLGPADTQYF. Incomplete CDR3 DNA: TGCAGTGCTAGGGAATTACTAGGCCCGGCAGATACG.

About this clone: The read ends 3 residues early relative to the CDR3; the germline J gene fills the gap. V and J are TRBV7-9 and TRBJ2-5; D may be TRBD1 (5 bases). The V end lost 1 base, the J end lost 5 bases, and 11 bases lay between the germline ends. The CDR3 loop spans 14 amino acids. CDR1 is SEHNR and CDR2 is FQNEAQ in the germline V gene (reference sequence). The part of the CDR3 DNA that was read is TGTGCCAGCAGCTTAGGTGGGGCAAGTGAGACC. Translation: CASSLGGASET. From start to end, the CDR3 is CASSLGGASETQYF.

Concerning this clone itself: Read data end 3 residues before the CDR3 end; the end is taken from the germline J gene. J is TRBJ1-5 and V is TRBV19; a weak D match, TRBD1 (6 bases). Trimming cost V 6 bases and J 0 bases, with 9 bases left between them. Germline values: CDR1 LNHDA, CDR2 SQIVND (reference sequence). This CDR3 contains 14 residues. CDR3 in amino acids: CASSRGPSNQPQHF. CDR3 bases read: TGTGCCAGTAGCAGGGGCCCTAGCAATCAGCCC.

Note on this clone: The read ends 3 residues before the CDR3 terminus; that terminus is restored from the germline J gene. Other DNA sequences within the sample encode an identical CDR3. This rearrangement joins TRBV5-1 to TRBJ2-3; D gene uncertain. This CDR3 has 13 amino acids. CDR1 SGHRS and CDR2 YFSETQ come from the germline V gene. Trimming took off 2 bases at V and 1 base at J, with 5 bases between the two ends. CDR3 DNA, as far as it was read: TGCGCCAGCAGCTTAACAGGCACAGATACG. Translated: CASSLTGTDT. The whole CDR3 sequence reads CASSLTGTDTQYF.

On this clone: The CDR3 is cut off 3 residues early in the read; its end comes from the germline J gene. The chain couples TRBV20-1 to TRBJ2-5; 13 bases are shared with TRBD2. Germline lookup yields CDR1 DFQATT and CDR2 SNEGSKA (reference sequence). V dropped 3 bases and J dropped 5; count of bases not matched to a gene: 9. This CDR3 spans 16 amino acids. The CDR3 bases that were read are TGCAGTGCTAGGGGACTAGCGGGGTCCAGAGATGAGACC. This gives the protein CSARGLAGSRDET. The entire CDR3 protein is CSARGLAGSRDETQYF.

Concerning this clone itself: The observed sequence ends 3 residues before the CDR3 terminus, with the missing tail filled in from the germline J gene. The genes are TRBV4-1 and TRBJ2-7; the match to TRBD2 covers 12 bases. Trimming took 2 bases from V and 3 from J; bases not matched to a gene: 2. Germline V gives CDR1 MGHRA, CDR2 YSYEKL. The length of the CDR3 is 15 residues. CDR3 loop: CASSQPLAGGYEQYF. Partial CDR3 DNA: TGCGCCAGCAGCCAACCACTAGCGGGAGGCTACGAG.

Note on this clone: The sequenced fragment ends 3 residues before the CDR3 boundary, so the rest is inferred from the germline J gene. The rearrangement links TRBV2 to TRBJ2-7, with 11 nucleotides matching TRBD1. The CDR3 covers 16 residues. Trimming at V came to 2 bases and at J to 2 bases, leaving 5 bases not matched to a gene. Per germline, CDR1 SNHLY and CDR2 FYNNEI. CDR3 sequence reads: CASSEIGDRGTYEQYF. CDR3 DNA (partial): TGTGCCAGCAGTGAAATTGGGGACAGGGGGACCTACGAG.

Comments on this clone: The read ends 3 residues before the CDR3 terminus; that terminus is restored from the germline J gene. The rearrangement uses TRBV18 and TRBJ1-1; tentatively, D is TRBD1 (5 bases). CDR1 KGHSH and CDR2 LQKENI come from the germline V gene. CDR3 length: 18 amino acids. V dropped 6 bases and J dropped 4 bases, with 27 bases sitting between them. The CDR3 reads CASSPVLGSRFGGTEAFF. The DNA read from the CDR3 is TGTGCCAGCTCCCCCGTTCTAGGAAGCCGCTTCGGGGGCACTGAA.

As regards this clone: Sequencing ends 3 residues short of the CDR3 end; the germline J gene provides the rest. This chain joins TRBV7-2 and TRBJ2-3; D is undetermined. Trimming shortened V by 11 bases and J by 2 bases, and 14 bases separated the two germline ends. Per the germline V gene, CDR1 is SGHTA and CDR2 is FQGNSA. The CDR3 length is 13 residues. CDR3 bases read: TGTGCCGTCTACCCAGGTGTCACAGATACG. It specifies CAVYPGVTDT. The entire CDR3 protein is CAVYPGVTDTQYF.

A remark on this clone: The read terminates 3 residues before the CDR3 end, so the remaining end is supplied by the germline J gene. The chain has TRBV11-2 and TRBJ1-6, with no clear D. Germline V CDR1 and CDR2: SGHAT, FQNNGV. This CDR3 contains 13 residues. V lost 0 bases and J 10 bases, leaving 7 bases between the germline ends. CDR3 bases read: TGTGCCAGCAGCTTAGATCCCGGGTCACCC. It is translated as CASSLDPGSP. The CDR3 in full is CASSLDPGSPLHF.